Included here is one T cell receptor (beta chain) sequence, with context. Its antigen remains unknown. The V end was cut by 2 bases, the J end by 6 bases, with 11 bases between. Per the germline V gene, CDR1 is WSHSY and CDR2 is SAAADI. The CDR3 totals 14 residues. This record belongs to a study of CD8+ T cells in alopecia areata. Study results and caveats: Patients displayed less clarity in TCR sharing than mice, a finding possibly related to HLA. Scalp sample sequencing also detects resident alphabeta T cells of normal skin.

Reverse transcribed after extraction, RNA yielded cDNA as the sequencing template. The protocol was immunoSEQ multiplex PCR, while the TCRdb copy is restricted to in-frame clones and leaves out a portion. The sample carries approximately 89,000 clones, about 53% recorded once. Alopecia areata patients had lesional scalp punch biopsies and peripheral blood taken from them. This clonotype was obtained from a human donor with alopecia areata. The V and J genes are TRBV10-2 and TRBJ1-5, with a tentative D call TRBD1 (5 bases). Sequenced sample: NKG2D-high CD8+ T cells sorted from blood. The CDR3 DNA reads TGCGCCAGCAGTGAGATGACAGAGGGTCAGCCCCAGCATTTT. Its translation is CASSEMTEGQPQHF.